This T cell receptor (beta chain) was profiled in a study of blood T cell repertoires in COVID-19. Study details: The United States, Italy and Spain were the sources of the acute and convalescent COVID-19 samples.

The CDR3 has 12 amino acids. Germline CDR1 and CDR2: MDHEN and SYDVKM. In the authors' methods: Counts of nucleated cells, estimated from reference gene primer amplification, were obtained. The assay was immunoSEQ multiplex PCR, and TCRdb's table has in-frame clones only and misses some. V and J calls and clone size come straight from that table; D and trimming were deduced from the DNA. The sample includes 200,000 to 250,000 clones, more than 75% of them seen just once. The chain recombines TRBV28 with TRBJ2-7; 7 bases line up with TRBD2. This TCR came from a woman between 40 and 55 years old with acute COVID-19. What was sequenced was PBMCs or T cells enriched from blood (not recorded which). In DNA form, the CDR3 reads TGTGCTACCGGGGGGTCACCCTACGAGCAGTACTTC. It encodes CATGGSPYEQYF. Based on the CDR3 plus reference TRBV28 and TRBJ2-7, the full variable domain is DVKVTQSSRYLVKRTGEKVFLECVQDMDHENMFWYRQDPGLGLRLIYFSYDVKMKEKGDIPEGYSVSREKKERFSLILESASTNQTSMYLCATGGSPYEQYFGPGTRLTVT.